This TCR beta chain was captured by sequencing in a study of cytomegalovirus exposure and HLA in healthy donors. The PCR was carried out with 60 Vbeta primers and 13 Jbeta primers. The repertoire was sequenced with immunoSEQ multiplex PCR; TCRdb's copy has only in-frame clones and lacks some. This table holds 250,000 to 350,000 clones, approximately 80% found once. Unrecorded immune exposure was likely among donors, who were nominally healthy when sampled. The CDR3 consists of 12 residues. The germline V gene encodes CDR1 SQVTM and CDR2 ANQGSEA. J was trimmed by 8 bases and V by 7 bases; bases with no gene match: 10. This clone was counted a few times.

This clonotype was sampled from a girl between 2 and 10 years old in good health and CMV-seronegative. This chain uses TRBV29-1 with TRBJ1-2, with 7 positions matching TRBD1. The material sequenced was PBMCs. For the CDR3, the DNA is TGCAGCGACCACTCGGGGACAGCCGGCTACACCTTC. This sequence encodes CSDHSGTAGYTF.